What follows are 16 T cell receptor beta chains derived from one specimen sequenced in a study of T-cell memory formation after mild COVID-19. TCRdb processed the 5' RACE reads anew with MiXCR; each CDR3 protein has one entry. The table includes roughly 350,000 distinct CDR3 sequences, 25% to 30% detected once. Sequenced input: PBMCs or a T cell subset sorted from them (not recorded which). These receptors all stem from an adult woman who had mild COVID-19 (a few samples of this study predate the infection). Cell type and time point are not known.

In regard to this clonotype: Given the absence of the conserved phenylalanine or tryptophan at the CDR3 end, a read error is likely. Because the CDR3's place on the DNA is in doubt, the DNA is left out and the CDR3 is given as listed by TCRdb. J is TRBJ1-1 and V is TRBV21-1. TRBV21-1 constitutes a pseudogene. Both ends counted, the CDR3 spans 12 residues. The CDR3 protein is CASRRRDQLRGI.

The chain carries TRBV9 and TRBJ2-4; a weak D match, TRBD1 (5 bases). Between the trimmed V and J ends, which lost 4 bases and 5 bases, there was a span of 16 bases. The CDR3 totals 15 residues. Looked up from germline, CDR1 is SGDLS and CDR2 is YYNGEE. The CDR3 here is CASSPGSVGENIQYF. CDR3 DNA sequence: TGTGCCAGCAGCCCGGGTTCCGTAGGGGAAAACATTCAGTACTTC.

The genes are TRBV29-1 and TRBJ2-5, with D maybe TRBD2 (6 bases). This CDR3 has 12 amino acids. The germline CDR1 and CDR2 sequences are SQVTM and ANQGSEA. Trimming stripped 4 bases from V and 4 bases from J, with 10 bases between. The CDR3 here is CSVVGAGETQYF. CDR3 coding DNA: TGCAGCGTTGTGGGAGCGGGAGAGACCCAGTACTTC.

This chain uses TRBV7-3 with TRBJ1-1, with unresolved D. CDR1 and CDR2 from the germline V gene are SGHTA and FQGTGA. V lost 5 bases and J 1 base, leaving 14 bases between the germline ends. The CDR3 loop spans 15 amino acids. The CDR3 spells CASSPYLGPNTEAFF. DNA for the CDR3: TGTGCCAGCAGCCCCTACCTTGGGCCGAACACTGAAGCTTTCTTT.

This clonotype was counted a few times. This chain joins TRBV7-2 and TRBJ2-7; D is possibly TRBD1 (5 bases). The V and J ends lost 4 bases and 6 bases respectively, with 7 bases between them. The length of the CDR3 is 11 residues. The germline gives CDR1 SGHTA, CDR2 FQGNSA. In DNA, the CDR3 is TGTGCCAGCAGCTCAACAGGCGAGCAGTACTTC. Amino acids: CASSSTGEQYF.

This clonotype was seen only a few times. This chain links TRBV29-1 with TRBJ2-2; no clear D gene. Germline CDR1 reads SQVTM; CDR2 reads ANQGSEA. There are 13 residues in the CDR3. The ends were cut back, 2 bases at V and 1 base at J, with 5 bases in the middle. The CDR3 sequence: CSVEHGNTGELFF. CDR3 DNA sequence: TGCAGCGTTGAACACGGGAACACCGGGGAGCTGTTTTTT.

This clonotype was detected a few times. The chain joins TRBV4-1 to TRBJ1-4, with D uncertain. Trimming removed 5 bases at V and 10 bases at J, with 11 bases between. The CDR3 length is 12 residues. Germline values: CDR1 MGHRA, CDR2 YSYEKL. For the CDR3, the DNA is TGCGCCAGCAGCAACCCCTCCGGAAAACTGTTTTTT. Amino acid sequence: CASSNPSGKLFF.

This clonotype was seen more than once but under ten times. The chain has TRBV9 and TRBJ2-3; maybe TRBD1 (6 bases). The length of the CDR3 is 16 residues. The germline V gene encodes CDR1 SGDLS and CDR2 YYNGEE. V shed 2 bases and J shed 3 bases, with 16 bases lying between them. CDR3 residues: CASSVTGNVYTDTQYF. The CDR3 nucleotides read TGTGCCAGCAGCGTTACAGGGAACGTTTATACAGATACGCAGTATTTT.

DNA for the CDR3: TGTGCCAGCAGTCCTGGGACTAGCGGGTACTTTCAGTACTTC. This sequence encodes CASSPGTSGYFQYF. This rearrangement joins TRBV27 to TRBJ2-4; 12 nucleotides align to TRBD2. The CDR3 sequence is 14 residues long. V lost 5 bases to trimming and J lost 11 bases; unmatched junction nucleotides: 7. Germline values: CDR1 MNHEY, CDR2 SMNVEV (reference sequence).

This chain joins TRBV5-1 and TRBJ2-1; D is undetermined. The CDR3 is 16 residues long. Germline values: CDR1 SGHRS, CDR2 YFSETQ. With 1 base removed from V and 6 bases from J, the gap between germline ends came to 17 bases. Here the CDR3 DNA reads TGCGCCAGCAGCTTGTCAGGCTCCACAGTACCCAATGAGCAGTTCTTC. Translated, it gives CASSLSGSTVPNEQFF.

This clonotype came up a few times. The chain employs TRBV7-2 and TRBJ2-5, with D hard to call. Germline V gene sequence: CDR1 SGHTA, CDR2 FQGNSA. There are 16 residues in the CDR3. With 1 base removed from V and 0 bases from J, the gap between germline ends came to 12 bases. CDR3 DNA: TGTGCCAGCAGCTTAGAATATGTCGGGTACCAAGAGACCCAGTACTTC. Amino acids: CASSLEYVGYQETQYF. Supplemented by reference TRBV7-2 and TRBJ2-5, the full variable domain reads GAGVSQSPSNKVTEKGKDVELRCDPISGHTALYWYRQSLGQGLEFLIYFQGNSAPDKSGLPSDRFSAERTGGSVSTLTIQRTQQEDSAVYLCASSLEYVGYQETQYFGPGTRLLVL.

The chain employs TRBV4-1 and TRBJ2-3, with D perhaps TRBD2 (5 bases). Germline V gene sequence: CDR1 MGHRA, CDR2 YSYEKL. V lost 4 bases and J 2 bases, leaving 16 bases between the germline ends. This CDR3 spans 16 amino acids. The CDR3 protein is CASSPLSGSHTDTQYF. The CDR3 DNA follows: TGCGCCAGCAGCCCCCTGTCGGGGAGCCACACAGATACGCAGTATTTT.

This chain connects TRBV9 to TRBJ2-1; 9 nucleotides line up with TRBD2. CDR1 is SGDLS and CDR2 is YYNGEE in the germline V gene. The CDR3 totals 15 residues. V lost 3 bases, J lost 8 bases, and 9 bases stayed unmatched. CDR3 in amino acids: CASSGTLAGEDEQFF. The CDR3 region has the DNA TGTGCCAGCAGCGGAACATTAGCGGGAGAGGATGAGCAGTTCTTC.

The rearrangement uses TRBV10-3 and TRBJ2-1, with a possible D match to TRBD1 (5 bases). V lost 7 bases, J lost 4 bases, and 14 bases lay in between. Germline V gives CDR1 ENHRY, CDR2 SYGVKD. The CDR3 covers 14 residues. The CDR3 DNA sequence: TGTGCCATCACTACAGACAGCACTTACAATGAGCAGTTCTTC. Protein product: CAITTDSTYNEQFF.

V gene TRBV5-1 combines with J gene TRBJ2-5; no clear D. V was cut by 4 bases and J by 5 bases, with 18 bases left in between. The CDR3 has 15 residues. The germline gives CDR1 SGHRS, CDR2 YFSETQ. The CDR3 DNA sequence: TGCGCCAGCAGCCCCTGGTCTGGCGTTTTGGAGACCCAGTACTTC. This encodes CASSPWSGVLETQYF.

The chain uses TRBV3-1 and TRBJ2-5; D gene uncertain. The germline V gene has CDR1 LGHDT and CDR2 YNNKEL (reference sequence). The CDR3 sequence is 15 residues long. Trimming removed 1 base at V and 5 bases at J, with 14 bases between. The CDR3 sequence: CASSQVNLARETQYF. The CDR3 region has the DNA TGTGCCAGCAGCCAAGTAAATCTGGCGAGGGAGACCCAGTACTTC.